Only a few counts were recorded for the clone carrying this T cell receptor beta chain. Its antigen remains unidentified. Here immunoSEQ multiplex PCR was the method, and the copy in TCRdb shows in-frame clones only, minus some. The data hold approximately 120,000 clones, with roughly 86% observed a single time. This sample was included in a study of T cell responses to AZD1222 COVID-19 vaccine. General study results and limits: Vaccine-associated CD4 TCRs spanned spike, dominant at 160-218 and 743-854. Possibly, clonal diversity was underestimated; donors were largely white British and included more females.

In germline, CDR1 is SGHTA, CDR2 FQGNSA. CDR3 length: 13 residues. V trimming: 5 bases; J trimming: 7 bases; junction bases outside the gene matches: 3. Sequenced here: peripheral blood, sampled on day 0 of MenACWY control vaccination. V is TRBV7-2 and J is TRBJ1-4; 8 bases map to TRBD1. This TCR was recovered from an adult in good health. The CDR3 loop reads CASSPTGGEKLFF. The CDR3 DNA is TGTGCCAGCAGCCCCACAGGGGGTGAAAAACTGTTTTTT.